This T cell receptor beta chain derives from a study of cytomegalovirus exposure and HLA in healthy donors. Findings of the study overall: After further analysis at a later stage, under 20,000 TCR beta sequences were associated with HLA alleles at 0.05 false discovery rate. Association of a missense DCLRE1C variant with TCR beta V- and J-gene trimming was reported in a later analysis. A likely sequencing artifact accounted for one observed cluster of highly shared sequence variants.

Amplification used 60 Vbeta primers and 13 Jbeta primers. Produced via immunoSEQ multiplex PCR; TCRdb's table is partial and in-frame only. The data contain around 120,000 clones, roughly four fifths of them singletons. Trimming removed 1 base from V and 4 bases from J, with 10 bases in between. Germline values: CDR1 LGHNA, CDR2 YNFKEQ. The CDR3 runs 14 residues. As to this clone: Antigen: not known.

The sample comprised PBMCs. V is TRBV4-2 and J is TRBJ1-2; D is uncertain. The clonotype was recovered from a woman aged 50 to 60 in good health and CMV-seronegative. The CDR3 DNA is TGTGCCAGCAGCCAAGGGCAGGCGGGCTATGGCTACACCTTC. Protein product: CASSQGQAGYGYTF.